The present entry profiles one T cell receptor beta chain with its context. What it binds is not known. The data were taken from a study of siplizumab effects on memory and regulatory T cells. Broader study findings: The authors mapped only a minor fraction of alloreactive clones to unstimulated subsets. In siplizumab cultures, the suppressive function of proliferating Tregs remained unconfirmed.

The protocol was immunoSEQ multiplex PCR, while the TCRdb copy is restricted to in-frame clones and leaves out a portion. The sample yields tens of thousands of clones, around 80% seen once. Germline V lookup: CDR1 MGHRA, CDR2 YSYEKL. With V trimmed by 0 bases and J by 4 bases, 12 bases remained unmatched. This CDR3 is built from 18 residues. The TCR was taken from a human donor in good health. Sequenced: memory CD4+ T cells sorted from blood. This sequence joins TRBV4-1 and TRBJ2-1; TRBD2 matches 7 bases. The CDR3 protein is CASSQEDHRGDLYNEQFF. The CDR3 DNA follows: TGCGCCAGCAGCCAAGAGGACCACCGGGGGGATCTTTACAATGAGCAGTTCTTC.